The 18 T cell receptor beta chains listed next were all sequenced from one sample in a study of shared clonotypes between healthy human individuals. The data were produced by immunoSEQ multiplex PCR, yet TCRdb's version contains in-frame clones alone and is incomplete. The sample holds over a million clones; around 78% are singletons and the top ten take under 0.65%. Sequenced sample: memory CD4+ T cells from PBMCs. Documented subset: CD45RA-negative fraction. These receptor sequences come from a man younger than 35 in good health. Some clones in this sample may be carry-over from other donors' samples.

This chain joins TRBV19 and TRBJ2-6; 10 nucleotides agree with TRBD1. The junction had 13 bases not matched to a gene; V was cut back by 4 bases and J by 4 bases. CDR1 is LNHDA, CDR2 SQIVND, per germline (reference sequence). This CDR3 is built from 19 residues. The chain's CDR3 is CASSTRYRDRGGGANVLTF. CDR3 sequence (DNA): TGTGCCAGTAGTACCCGTTATCGGGACAGGGGTGGCGGGGCCAACGTCCTGACTTTC.

The chain recombines TRBV14 with TRBJ1-1, with TRBD1 matching 8 bases. The V and J ends lost 5 bases and 0 bases, in that order; junction bases with no gene match: 8. The CDR3 has 16 residues. Germline CDR1 is SGHDN and CDR2 is FVKESK. CDR3 protein: CASSYDRGRLNTEAFF. The CDR3 DNA reads TGTGCCAGCAGCTACGACAGGGGAAGATTGAACACTGAAGCTTTCTTT.

A few counts support this clone. The chain uses TRBV9 and TRBJ2-2; a possible D gene is TRBD2 (6 bases). Germline CDR1 reads SGDLS; CDR2 reads YYNGEE. The CDR3 is made up of 15 amino acids. V shed 1 base and J shed 5 bases, with 12 bases lying between them. The CDR3 nucleotides are TGTGCCAGCAGCGTATACGGGAGTGGGACCGGGGAGCTGTTTTTT. It codes for CASSVYGSGTGELFF.

This sequence joins TRBV7-2 and TRBJ2-7; 9 positions agree with TRBD1. From germline, CDR1 is SGHTA and CDR2 FQGNSA. The CDR3 runs 14 residues. V trimming: 3 bases; J trimming: 5 bases; junction bases outside the gene matches: 5. The CDR3 reads CASSFLGQGNEQYF. The CDR3 DNA follows: TGTGCCAGCAGCTTCCTCGGACAGGGGAACGAGCAGTACTTC.

This chain links TRBV6-5 with TRBJ2-3; D uncertain. Trimming pared 7 bases from V and 2 bases from J, leaving 7 bases between. Germline CDR1 MNHEY, CDR2 SVGAGI. The CDR3 spans 12 residues. CDR3 loop: CASKEYTDTQYF. Here the CDR3 DNA reads TGTGCCAGCAAGGAATACACAGATACGCAGTATTTT.

J is TRBJ1-5 and V is TRBV5-1; 8 nucleotides match TRBD1. The length of the CDR3 is 13 residues. The germline V gene has CDR1 SGHRS and CDR2 YFSETQ. V trimming: 5 bases; J trimming: 4 bases; junction bases outside the gene matches: 2. In DNA, the CDR3 is TGCGCCAGCAGGACAGGGGAAAATCAGCCCCAGCATTTT. Translation gives CASRTGENQPQHF.

This clone was counted between two and nine times. The chain recombines TRBV2 with TRBJ1-2; TRBD1 aligns across 7 bases. Germline CDR1 is SNHLY and CDR2 is FYNNEI. V lost 6 bases to trimming and J lost 4 bases; unmatched junction nucleotides: 11. The CDR3 is made up of 15 amino acids. CDR3 coding DNA: TGTGCCAGCAGCCTAACCACAGGGGTAACCTATGGCTACACCTTC. Translated, it gives CASSLTTGVTYGYTF. Together with reference TRBV2 and TRBJ1-2, the CDR3 gives the full variable domain: EPEVTQTPSHQVTQMGQEVILRCVPISNHLYFYWYRQILGQKVEFLVSFYNNEISEKSEIFDDQFSVERPDGSNFTLKIRSTKLEDSAMYFCASSLTTGVTYGYTFGSGTRLTVV.

CDR3 sequence: CASSIGSEYSYEQYF. The CDR3 region has the DNA TGTGCCAGTAGTATAGGGTCAGAGTACTCCTACGAGCAGTACTTC. The chain uses TRBV19 and TRBJ2-7; no clear D gene. The CDR3 contains 15 residues. Trimming took off 1 base at V and 0 bases at J, with 10 bases between the two ends. From germline, CDR1 is LNHDA and CDR2 SQIVND (reference sequence).

This rearrangement joins TRBV7-9 to TRBJ1-1; D remains unclear. This CDR3 is built from 13 residues. Germline assignment: CDR1 SEHNR and CDR2 FQNEAQ (reference sequence). The V gene lost 3 bases and the J gene lost 3 bases, with 8 bases spanning the gap. The CDR3, as DNA: TGTGCCAGCAGCTTTATCTTGCACACTGAAGCTTTCTTT. It specifies CASSFILHTEAFF.

V usage is TRBV4-2 and J usage is TRBJ1-1; TRBD1 is a possible D gene (5 bases). This CDR3 comprises 14 residues. Germline V CDR1 and CDR2: LGHNA, YNFKEQ. V lost 1 base and J lost 5, with 11 bases in between. CDR3 nucleotide sequence: TGTGCCAGCAGCCAAGTCGGGGGGTCGACTGAAGCTTTCTTT. Its translation is CASSQVGGSTEAFF.

The chain employs TRBV19 and TRBJ2-3; D is uncertain. The CDR3 sequence is 13 residues long. Germline loops: CDR1 LNHDA, CDR2 SQIVND (reference sequence). Trimming took off 5 bases at V and 5 bases at J, with 11 bases between the two ends. In nucleotides, the CDR3 is TGTGCCAGTAGTGGCCGGGTTCGAGATACGCAGTATTTT. Translation gives CASSGRVRDTQYF.

The chain links TRBV2 to TRBJ1-3, with D uncertain. Deletions cut 5 bases from V and 0 bases from J, with 11 bases between. Germline values: CDR1 SNHLY, CDR2 FYNNEI. CDR3 length: 15 residues. CDR3 loop: CASSPQLHSGNTIYF. As DNA, the CDR3 is TGTGCCAGCAGTCCCCAACTTCACTCTGGAAACACCATATATTTT.

This clone was observed a handful of times. The CDR3 protein is CASSLGLAAPGELFF. The CDR3 DNA sequence: TGTGCCAGCAGTCTGGGACTAGCGGCTCCCGGGGAGCTGTTTTTT. The chain recombines TRBV6-6 with TRBJ2-2, with TRBD2 matching over 11 bases. The CDR3 contains 15 residues. The V gene's germline CDR1 is MNHNY and CDR2 SVGAGI (reference sequence). Unmatched junction bases numbered 5, after V lost 5 bases and J lost 6 bases.

The chain carries TRBV6-6 and TRBJ1-1; 9 nucleotides line up with TRBD1. Germline CDR1 reads MNHNY; CDR2 reads SVGAGI (reference sequence). V shed 6 bases and J 5 bases; nucleotides not matched to a gene: 7. The CDR3 has 14 residues. In DNA, the CDR3 is TGTGCCAGCAGCCCACGACAGGGGGGGACTGAAGCTTTCTTT. This encodes CASSPRQGGTEAFF.

The V gene is TRBV6-5, the J gene TRBJ2-5, with D hard to call. The CDR3 is made up of 12 amino acids. Germline V lookup: CDR1 MNHEY, CDR2 SVGAGI. Trimming took 6 bases from V and 5 from J, leaving 10 bases between them. The CDR3 DNA sequence: TGTGCCAGCAGCCCCCACGGGGAGACCCAGTACTTC. This translates into CASSPHGETQYF.

The chain is built from TRBV5-1 and TRBJ2-7; D is perhaps TRBD1 (7 bases). The length of the CDR3 is 16 residues. V dropped 5 bases and J dropped 7 bases, with 25 bases sitting between them. Germline CDR1 SGHRS, CDR2 YFSETQ. The CDR3 bases are TGCGCCAGCAGTTCGGCATCCCTCGGACAGGCGGGGGAGCAGTACTTC. Translation gives CASSSASLGQAGEQYF.

This clone was counted once. This rearrangement joins TRBV2 to TRBJ2-3; 8 nucleotides align to TRBD2. This CDR3 comprises 14 residues. Germline V gene lookup returns CDR1 SNHLY and CDR2 FYNNEI. V dropped 7 bases and J dropped 0; count of bases not matched to a gene: 3. CDR3 nucleotides: TGTGCCAGCAAGGAGCGGGAGAGCACAGATACGCAGTATTTT. Amino acids: CASKERESTDTQYF.

Turning to this clone: This specimen includes other DNA sequences encoding the same CDR3. V is TRBV28 and J is TRBJ2-7; D is unresolved. In germline, CDR1 is MDHEN, CDR2 SYDVKM. The V gene lost 7 bases and the J gene lost 2 bases, with 12 bases spanning the gap. The CDR3 loop spans 13 amino acids. The CDR3 sequence is CASTTDPAYEQYF. The CDR3 coding sequence is TGTGCCAGCACCACGGACCCTGCCTACGAGCAGTACTTC. Full variable domain (rest looked up from reference TRBV28 and TRBJ2-7): DVKVTQSSRYLVKRTGEKVFLECVQDMDHENMFWYRQDPGLGLRLIYFSYDVKMKEKGDIPEGYSVSREKKERFSLILESASTNQTSMYLCASTTDPAYEQYFGPGTRLTVT.